This T cell receptor beta chain appears in the sequencing data of a study of beta chain features in type 1 diabetes. Every isolated RNA sample was fully reverse transcribed, so sequencing captured expressed TCRB transcripts. Clones were sequenced by immunoSEQ multiplex PCR, and TCRdb holds only the in-frame ones, with some missing. The sample lists around 200,000 clones, about 13% seen once, with 0.55% to 0.8% in the top ten. Purities over 98% were achieved in all sorted populations. Only a few counts were recorded for this clone. Germline loops: CDR1 LNHDA, CDR2 SQIVND (reference sequence). CDR3 length equals 11 residues. Trimming took off 7 bases at V and 5 bases at J, with 8 bases between the two ends.

The chain couples TRBV19 to TRBJ2-5; D ambiguous. This sequence originates from a woman between 18 and 30 years old in good health. Input material: central memory CD4+ T cells from blood. CDR3 amino acids: CASINGETQYF. In DNA form, the CDR3 reads TGTGCCAGTATTAATGGCGAGACCCAGTACTTC.